This TCR beta chain was identified during a study of shared clonotypes between healthy human individuals. Whole-study results and caveats: The study drew on few donors, limiting represented genetic and exposure-history diversity. Naive CD4 clonotype sharing across a few donors was about 5%. Sharing of clonotypes among donors was expected to vary with sequencing depth.

Sequenced by immunoSEQ multiplex PCR; TCRdb stores in-frame clones only, minus some. The sample records 2.3 million or so clones, more than 85% being singletons. A note on this clone: Its specificity is unknown.

The CDR3 extends over 14 amino acids. V gave up 7 bases and J gave up 6 bases, with 16 bases separating them. CDR1 is MDHEN and CDR2 is SYDVKM in the germline V gene. The sequence came from a man aged 18 to 30 in good health. Some clones in this sample may be carry-over from other donors' samples. V gene TRBV28 combines with J gene TRBJ2-1; weak D call: TRBD2 (6 bases). Sequenced: naive CD4+ T cells from PBMCs. The subset is: CD45RA+ positively selected. The DNA for the CDR3 is TGTGCCAGCACCATGGGCGGGAAGGGCAATGAGCAGTTCTTC. It encodes CASTMGGKGNEQFF.